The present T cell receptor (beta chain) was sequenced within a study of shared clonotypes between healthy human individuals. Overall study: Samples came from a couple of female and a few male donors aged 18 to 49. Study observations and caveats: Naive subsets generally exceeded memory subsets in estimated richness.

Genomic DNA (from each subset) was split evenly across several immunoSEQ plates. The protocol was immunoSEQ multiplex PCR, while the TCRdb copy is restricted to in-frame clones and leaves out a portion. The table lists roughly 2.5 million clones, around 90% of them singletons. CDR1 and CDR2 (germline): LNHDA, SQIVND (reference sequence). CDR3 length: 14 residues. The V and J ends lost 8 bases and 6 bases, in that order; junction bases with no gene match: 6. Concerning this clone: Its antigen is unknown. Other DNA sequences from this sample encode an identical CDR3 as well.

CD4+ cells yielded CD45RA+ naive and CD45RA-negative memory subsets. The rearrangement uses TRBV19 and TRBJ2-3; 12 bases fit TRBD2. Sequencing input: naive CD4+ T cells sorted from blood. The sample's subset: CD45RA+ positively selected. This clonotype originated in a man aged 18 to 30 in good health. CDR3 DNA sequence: TGTGCCAGTTCGACTAGCGGGGGTCCCGATACGCAGTATTTT. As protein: CASSTSGGPDTQYF.